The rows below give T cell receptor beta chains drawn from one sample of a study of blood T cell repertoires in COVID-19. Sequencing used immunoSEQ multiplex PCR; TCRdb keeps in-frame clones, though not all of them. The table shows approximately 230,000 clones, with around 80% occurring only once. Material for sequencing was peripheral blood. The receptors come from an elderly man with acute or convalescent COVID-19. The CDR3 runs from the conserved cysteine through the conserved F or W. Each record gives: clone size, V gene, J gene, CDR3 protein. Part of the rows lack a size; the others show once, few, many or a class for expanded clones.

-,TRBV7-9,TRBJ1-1,CASTSGPSEAFF
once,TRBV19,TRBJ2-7,CASSNTGPGLREQYF
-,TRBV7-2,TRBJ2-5,CASSMSLRIAVQETQYF
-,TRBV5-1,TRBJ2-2,CASSFSGANTGELFF
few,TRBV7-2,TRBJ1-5,CASSPTGGSNQPQHF
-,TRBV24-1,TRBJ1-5,CATSQGWNQPQHF
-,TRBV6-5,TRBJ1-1,CASSPGNTEAFF
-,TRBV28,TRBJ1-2,CASSSPTGTGSDGYTF
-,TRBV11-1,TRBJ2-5,CASSLVSDRQTQYF
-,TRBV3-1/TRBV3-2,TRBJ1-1,CASSQKAGSEAFF
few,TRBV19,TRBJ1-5,CASSILSAGGGSNQPQHF
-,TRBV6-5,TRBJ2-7,CASRIIAGGGYEQYF
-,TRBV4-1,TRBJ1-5,CASSQVFRSVEPQHF
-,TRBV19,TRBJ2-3,CASSQGGTGGADTQYF
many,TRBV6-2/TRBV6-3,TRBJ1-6,CASSYSRQESLPLHF
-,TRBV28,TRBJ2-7,CASSLSGGALEQYF
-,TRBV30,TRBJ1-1,CAWSAGLEAFF
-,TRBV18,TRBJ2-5,CASSVEPAGGTQYF
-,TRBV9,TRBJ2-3,CASSVGPRSSTDTQYF
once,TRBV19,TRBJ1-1,CASSLASEAFF
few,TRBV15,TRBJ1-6,CATSRTTGGGSPLHF
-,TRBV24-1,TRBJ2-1,CATRELGGVNEQFF
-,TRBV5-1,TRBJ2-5,CASSPPDLQETQYF
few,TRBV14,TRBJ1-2,CASSLGTAEGYTF
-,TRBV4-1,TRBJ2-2,CASSQKPGPTGELFF
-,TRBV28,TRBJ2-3,CASSSLATDTQYF
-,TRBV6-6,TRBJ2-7,CASSPRPRTASGSREQYF
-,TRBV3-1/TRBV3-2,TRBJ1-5,CASRRRSRGDNSNQPQHF
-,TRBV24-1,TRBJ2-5,CATSEGSRSQETQYF
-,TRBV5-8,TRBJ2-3,CASSQAGTSGIDTQYF
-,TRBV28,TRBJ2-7,CASSSWSYEQYF
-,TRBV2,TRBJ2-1,CASSPRTGVWEQFF
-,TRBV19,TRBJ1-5,CATARRPDQPQHF
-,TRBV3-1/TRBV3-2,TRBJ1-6,CASSPRDRGALHF
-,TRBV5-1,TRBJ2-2,CASRGTSGSSNTGELFF
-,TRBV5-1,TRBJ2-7,CASSLAMASGYEQYF
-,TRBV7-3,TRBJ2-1,CASSLRPAYNEQFF
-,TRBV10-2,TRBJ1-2,CASSETGRRYTF
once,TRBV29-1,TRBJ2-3,CSGTSGTDTQYF
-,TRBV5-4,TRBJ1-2,CASSSPQAGDGYTF
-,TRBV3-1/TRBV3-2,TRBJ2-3,CASSPGGEGTDTQYF
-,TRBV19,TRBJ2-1,CASSIGGLGSNNEQFF
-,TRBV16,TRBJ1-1,CASSHIGRNAEAFF
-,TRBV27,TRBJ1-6,CASTRGTGNNSPLHF
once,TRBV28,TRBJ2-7,CASSPGLAGVRSYEQYF